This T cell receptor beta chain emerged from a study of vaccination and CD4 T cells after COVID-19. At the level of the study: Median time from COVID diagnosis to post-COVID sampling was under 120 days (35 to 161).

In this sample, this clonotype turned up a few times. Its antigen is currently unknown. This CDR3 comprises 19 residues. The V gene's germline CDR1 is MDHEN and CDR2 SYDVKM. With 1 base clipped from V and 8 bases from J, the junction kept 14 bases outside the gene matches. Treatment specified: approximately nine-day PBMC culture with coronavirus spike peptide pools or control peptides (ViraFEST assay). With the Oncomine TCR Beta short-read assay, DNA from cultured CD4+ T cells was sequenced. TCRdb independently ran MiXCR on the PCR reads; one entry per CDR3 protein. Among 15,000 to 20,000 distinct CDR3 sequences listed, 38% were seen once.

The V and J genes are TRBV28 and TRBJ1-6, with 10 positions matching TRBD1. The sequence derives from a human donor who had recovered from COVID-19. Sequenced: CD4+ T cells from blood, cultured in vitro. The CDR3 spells CASSLLFWDRGRTDSPLHF. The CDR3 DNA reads TGTGCCAGCAGTTTATTATTTTGGGACAGGGGTCGTACGGATTCACCCCTCCACTTT. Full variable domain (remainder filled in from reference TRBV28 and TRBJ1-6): DVKVTQSSRYLVKRTGEKVFLECVQDMDHENMFWYRQDPGLGLRLIYFSYDVKMKEKGDIPEGYSVSREKKERFSLILESASTNQTSMYLCASSLLFWDRGRTDSPLHFGNGTRLTVT.